One sample yielded the 3 T cell receptor beta chains listed below, sequenced in a study of blood T cell repertoires in COVID-19. Assay: immunoSEQ multiplex PCR; the TCRdb copy retains only in-frame clones and omits some. The sample lists approximately 150,000 clones; 75% to 90% were seen once. The sequencing sample was made of peripheral blood. The source of these receptors is a man between 70 and 80 years old who had recovered from COVID-19.

J is TRBJ1-5 and V is TRBV2; D gene unclear. This CDR3 has 12 residues. Deletions cut 3 bases from V and 10 bases from J, with 10 bases between. In germline, CDR1 is SNHLY, CDR2 FYNNEI. The CDR3: CASSEGRHPQHF. The DNA for the CDR3 is TGTGCCAGCAGTGAGGGCAGACACCCCCAGCATTTT.

The chain combines TRBV7-6 with TRBJ1-1; no definite D call. This CDR3 has 14 residues. Germline CDR1 reads SGHVS; CDR2 reads FNYEAQ. V was shortened by 1 base and J by 5 bases, with 11 bases between the two germline ends. CDR3 amino acids: CASSLDTGGTEAFF. For the CDR3, the DNA is TGTGCCAGCAGCTTAGACACCGGAGGAACTGAAGCTTTCTTT.

With respect to this clone: The identical CDR3 is also encoded by other nucleotide sequences in the sample. The chain links TRBV18 to TRBJ2-3; tentatively, D is TRBD1 (6 bases). Per germline, CDR1 KGHSH and CDR2 LQKENI. The CDR3 is 15 amino acids. Trimming pared 2 bases from V and 3 bases from J, leaving 12 bases between. The CDR3 region is CASSPTRGGTDTQYF. The CDR3, as DNA: TGTGCCAGCTCACCAACCAGGGGCGGGACAGATACGCAGTATTTT.